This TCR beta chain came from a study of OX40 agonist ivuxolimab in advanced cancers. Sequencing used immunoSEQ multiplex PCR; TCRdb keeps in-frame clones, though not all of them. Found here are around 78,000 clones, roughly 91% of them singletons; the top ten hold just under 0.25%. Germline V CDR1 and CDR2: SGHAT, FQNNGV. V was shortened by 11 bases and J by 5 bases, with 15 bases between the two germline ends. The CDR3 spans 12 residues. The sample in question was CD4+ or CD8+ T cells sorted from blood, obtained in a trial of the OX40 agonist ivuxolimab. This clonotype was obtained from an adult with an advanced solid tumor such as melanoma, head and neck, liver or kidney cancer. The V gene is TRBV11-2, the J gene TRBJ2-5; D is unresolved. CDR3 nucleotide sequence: TGTGCCTCGACCCTAGGTGGGGAGACCCAGTACTTC. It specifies CASTLGGETQYF.